Detailed here is one TCR beta chain. Data came from immunoSEQ multiplex PCR; TCRdb stores just in-frame clones and leaves some out. Of some 100,000 clones detected, approximately 90% appear once; the ten largest clones hold approximately 3.3%. The data stem from a study of T cell responses to AZD1222 COVID-19 vaccine. At the level of the study: The study pooled second doses at about 4 or about 12 weeks.

The junction had 4 bases not matched to a gene; V was cut back by 2 bases and J by 4 bases. Germline values: CDR1 SGHTA, CDR2 FQGTGA. This CDR3 is 15 amino acids long. The receptor's source is an adult in good health. The sequencing here drew on peripheral blood, taken on day 0 of AZD1222 vaccination. The genes are TRBV7-3 and TRBJ2-2; TRBD1 matches 7 bases. In DNA form, the CDR3 reads TGTGCCAGCAGCTTAGAGGGGGCCGTCACCGGGGAGCTGTTTTTT. Its protein is CASSLEGAVTGELFF. Filled out from reference TRBV7-3 and TRBJ2-2, the complete variable domain reads GAGVSQTPSNKVTEKGKYVELRCDPISGHTALYWYRQSLGQGPEFLIYFQGTGAADDSGLPNDRFFAVRPEGSVSTLKIQRTERGDSAVYLCASSLEGAVTGELFFGEGSRLTVL.